This T cell receptor (beta chain) is from a study of identical twins. There are many counts of this clonotype. TCRdb reanalysed the 5' RACE reads using MiXCR and keeps one entry per CDR3 protein. Among about 100,000 distinct CDR3 sequences listed, under 7% were seen once. The CDR3 contains 15 residues. CDR1 LGHNA and CDR2 YNFKEQ come from the germline V gene. Trimming took 1 base from V and 5 from J, leaving 12 bases between them. The sequencing sample was made of memory T cells sorted from blood. The J gene is TRBJ1-5, the V gene TRBV4-2; a weak D match, TRBD1 (6 bases). The receptor was derived from a woman aged 45-65 years in good health. The CDR3 sequence is CASSQVGGADQPQHF. The DNA for the CDR3 is TGTGCCAGCAGCCAAGTGGGGGGGGCTGATCAGCCCCAGCATTTT.